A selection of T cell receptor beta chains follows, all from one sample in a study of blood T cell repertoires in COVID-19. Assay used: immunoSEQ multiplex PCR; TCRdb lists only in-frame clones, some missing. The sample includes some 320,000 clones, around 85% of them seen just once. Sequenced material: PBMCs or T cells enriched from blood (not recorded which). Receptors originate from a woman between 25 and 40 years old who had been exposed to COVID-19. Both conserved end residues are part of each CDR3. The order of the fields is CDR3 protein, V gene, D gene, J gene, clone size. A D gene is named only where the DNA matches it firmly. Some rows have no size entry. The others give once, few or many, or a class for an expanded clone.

CAWTPEEGYEQYF,TRBV30,.,TRBJ2-7,.
CASRGKGGSLYEQYF,TRBV28,.,TRBJ2-7,.
CASSYSGGLGTDTQYF,TRBV6-5,.,TRBJ2-3,.
CASSLVASLNEQFF,TRBV7-3,.,TRBJ2-1,.
CASSFGYGYTF,TRBV28,.,TRBJ1-2,.
CASSPGHPYEQYF,TRBV6-6,.,TRBJ2-7,.
CASRRQGSYEQYF,TRBV27,TRBD1,TRBJ2-7,.
CASSQLDRGNGEAFF,TRBV18,TRBD1,TRBJ1-1,.
CASSLLAGGGDEQFF,TRBV5-6,TRBD2,TRBJ2-1,.
CASSLEADGIYNEQFF,TRBV5-1,.,TRBJ2-1,.
CASSFSDRGSYEQYF,TRBV7-2,TRBD1,TRBJ2-7,few
CSASRDSDEQFF,TRBV20-1,TRBD1,TRBJ2-1,.
CASSFRADRGMDGYTF,TRBV7-2,TRBD1,TRBJ1-2,once
CASSATGGFGEAFF,TRBV7-9,TRBD1,TRBJ1-1,.
CASSVRGLAGSYNEQFF,TRBV19,TRBD2,TRBJ2-1,.
CAIGIDITNTEAFF,TRBV10-3,.,TRBJ1-1,.
CASSPAGLSYEQYF,TRBV19,.,TRBJ2-7,.
CSVLEADTYEQYF,TRBV29-1,.,TRBJ2-7,.
CASSQAQAGGETQYF,TRBV3-1/TRBV3-2,TRBD2,TRBJ2-5,.
CASKVPLSSYNEQFF,TRBV19,.,TRBJ2-1,.
CASSEPSGSIYEQFF,TRBV6-1,TRBD2,TRBJ2-1,.
CASSPRNLRSGYTF,TRBV3-1/TRBV3-2,.,TRBJ1-2,.
CASSPSTGSGANVLTF,TRBV7-2,.,TRBJ2-6,.
CASSFIAGQGNEKLFF,TRBV7-8,TRBD1,TRBJ1-4,.
CASSFKLKNTEAFF,TRBV28,.,TRBJ1-1,.
CASSQDDIAAEKLFF,TRBV4-2,.,TRBJ1-4,.
CASSLGLSRGYTF,TRBV12-3/TRBV12-4,.,TRBJ1-2,.
CASSKEASAQSGGKNIQYF,TRBV21-1,.,TRBJ2-4,.
CASTRTGQQETQYF,TRBV28,TRBD1,TRBJ2-5,once
CASRLTGGIDTQYF,TRBV2,TRBD1,TRBJ2-3,.
CASSAGGREKLFF,TRBV7-2,TRBD1,TRBJ1-4,.
CSVNQGAGNTIYF,TRBV29-1,TRBD1,TRBJ1-3,.
CASSLADSIYEQYF,TRBV7-6,.,TRBJ2-7,.
CASSLERGPSSYEQYF,TRBV7-6,.,TRBJ2-7,once
CASSYRPYQPQHF,TRBV12-3/TRBV12-4,.,TRBJ1-5,.
CASSQAMTIIGELFF,TRBV5-5,.,TRBJ2-2,.
CASSEARTGGPLGNEQFF,TRBV6-1,TRBD1,TRBJ2-1,.
CASGLVQERGETQYF,TRBV12-5,.,TRBJ2-5,.
CASSSEAGEQFF,TRBV7-3,.,TRBJ2-1,few
CASSSGQGGGSNQPQHF,TRBV28,TRBD1,TRBJ1-5,few